The sample holds one count of the clone carrying this T cell receptor (beta chain). Its cognate antigen is unknown. The junction differs from germline at one of its ends, possibly a read error. Produced via immunoSEQ multiplex PCR; TCRdb's table is partial and in-frame only. Of tens of thousands of clones in the sample, 91% are singletons; the top ten hold 0.09% to 0.1%. The record originates from a study of graft-versus-host responses after intestinal transplantation. On the study more broadly: Multivisceral, liver-intestinal, or isolated intestinal transplants were received by the recipients. Uniformly, recipients were administered anti-thymocyte globulin induction with subsequent tacrolimus and steroids for 3 to 4 years.

CDR3 length: 15 residues. Germline lookup yields CDR1 MGHRA and CDR2 YSYEKL. Overall study results and limits: There were GvH clones found in recipient marrow, and some of them appeared first in ileum or blood.

The source material was unstimulated CD4+ T cells sorted from spleen or lymph node cells, sampled before intestinal transplant. The sequence was collected from a human donor who received an intestinal transplant. The V and J genes are TRBV4-1 and TRBJ2-2; D is unresolved. In nucleotides, the CDR3 is TGCGCCAGCAGCAAAGACCTTACGAACACCGGGGAGCTGTTTTTT. As protein: CASSKDLTNTGELFF.